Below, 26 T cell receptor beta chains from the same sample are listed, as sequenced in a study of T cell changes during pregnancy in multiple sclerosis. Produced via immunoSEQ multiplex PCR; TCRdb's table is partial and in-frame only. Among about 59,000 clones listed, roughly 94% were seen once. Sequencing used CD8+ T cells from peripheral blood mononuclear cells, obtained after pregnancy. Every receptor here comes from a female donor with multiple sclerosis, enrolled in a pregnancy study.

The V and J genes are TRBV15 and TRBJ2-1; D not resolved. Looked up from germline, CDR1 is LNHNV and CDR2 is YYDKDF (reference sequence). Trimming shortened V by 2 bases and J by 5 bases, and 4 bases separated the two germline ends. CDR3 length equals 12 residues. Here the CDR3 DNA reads TGTGCCACCAGCAGATCGGACAATGAGCAGTTCTTC. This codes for CATSRSDNEQFF.

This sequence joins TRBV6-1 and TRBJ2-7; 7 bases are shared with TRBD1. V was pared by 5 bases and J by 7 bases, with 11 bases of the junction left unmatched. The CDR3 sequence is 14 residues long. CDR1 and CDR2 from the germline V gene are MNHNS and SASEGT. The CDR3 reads CASSTRDRVREQYF. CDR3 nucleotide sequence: TGTGCCAGCAGTACCCGAGACAGGGTGCGAGAGCAGTACTTC.

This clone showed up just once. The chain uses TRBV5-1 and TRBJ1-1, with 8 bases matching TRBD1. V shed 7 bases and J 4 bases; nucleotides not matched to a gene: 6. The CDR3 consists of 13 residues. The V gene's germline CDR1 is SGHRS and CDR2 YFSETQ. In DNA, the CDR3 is TGCGCCAGCGGGGACAGGCCCGCCACTGAAGCTTTCTTT. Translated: CASGDRPATEAFF.

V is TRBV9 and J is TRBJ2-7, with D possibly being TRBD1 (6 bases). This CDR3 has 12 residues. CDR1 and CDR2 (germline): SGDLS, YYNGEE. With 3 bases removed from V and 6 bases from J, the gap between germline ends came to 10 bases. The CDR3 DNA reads TGTGCCAGCAGCGGTACAGGGCCCGAGCAGTACTTC. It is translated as CASSGTGPEQYF.

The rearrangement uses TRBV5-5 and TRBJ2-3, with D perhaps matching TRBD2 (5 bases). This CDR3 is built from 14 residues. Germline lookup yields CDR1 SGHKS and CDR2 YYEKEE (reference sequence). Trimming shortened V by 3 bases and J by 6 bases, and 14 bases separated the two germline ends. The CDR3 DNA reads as TGTGCCAGCAGCTCCAGCGGTTCCTCGGATACGCAGTATTTT. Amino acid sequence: CASSSSGSSDTQYF.

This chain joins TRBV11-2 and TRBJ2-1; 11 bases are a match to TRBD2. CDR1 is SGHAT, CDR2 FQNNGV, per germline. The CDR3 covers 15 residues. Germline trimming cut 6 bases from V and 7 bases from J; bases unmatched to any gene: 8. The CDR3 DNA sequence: TGTGCCAGCAGGTCAACTAGCGGGAGAGGGAATGAGCAGTTCTTC. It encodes CASRSTSGRGNEQFF.

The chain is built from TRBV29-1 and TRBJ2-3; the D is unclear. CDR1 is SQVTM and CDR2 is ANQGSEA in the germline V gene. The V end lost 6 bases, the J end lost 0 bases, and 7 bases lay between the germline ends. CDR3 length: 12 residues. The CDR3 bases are TGCAGCGTCACAGAGAGCACAGATACGCAGTATTTT. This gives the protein CSVTESTDTQYF.

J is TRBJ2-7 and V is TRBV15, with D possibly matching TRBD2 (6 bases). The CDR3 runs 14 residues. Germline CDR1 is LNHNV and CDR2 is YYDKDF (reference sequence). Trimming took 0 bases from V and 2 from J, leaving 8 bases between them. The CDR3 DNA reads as TGTGCCACCAGCAGAGACAGGGAGGCCTACGAGCAGTACTTC. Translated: CATSRDREAYEQYF.

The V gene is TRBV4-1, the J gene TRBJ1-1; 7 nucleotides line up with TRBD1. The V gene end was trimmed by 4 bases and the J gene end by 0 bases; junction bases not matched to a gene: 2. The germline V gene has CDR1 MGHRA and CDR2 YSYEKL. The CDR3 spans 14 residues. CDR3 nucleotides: TGCGCCAGCAGCCCGGACAGGATGAACACTGAAGCTTTCTTT. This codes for CASSPDRMNTEAFF.

The CDR3 region is CASSVSVAASYEQYF. As DNA, the CDR3 is TGTGCCAGCAGCGTAAGCGTAGCGGCCTCCTACGAGCAGTACTTC. This chain uses TRBV9 with TRBJ2-7; TRBD2 might be the D (6 bases). The CDR3 is 15 amino acids. The germline gives CDR1 SGDLS, CDR2 YYNGEE. Trimming pared 1 base from V and 0 bases from J, leaving 11 bases between.

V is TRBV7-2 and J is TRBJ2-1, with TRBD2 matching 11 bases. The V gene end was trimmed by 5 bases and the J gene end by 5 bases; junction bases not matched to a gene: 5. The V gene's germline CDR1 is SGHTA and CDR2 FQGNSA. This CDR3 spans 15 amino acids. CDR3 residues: CASSPTSGTDNEQFF. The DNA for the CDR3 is TGTGCCAGCAGCCCGACTAGCGGGACGGACAATGAGCAGTTCTTC. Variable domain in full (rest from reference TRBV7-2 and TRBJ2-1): GAGVSQSPSNKVTEKGKDVELRCDPISGHTALYWYRQSLGQGLEFLIYFQGNSAPDKSGLPSDRFSAERTGGSVSTLTIQRTQQEDSAVYLCASSPTSGTDNEQFFGPGTRLTVL.

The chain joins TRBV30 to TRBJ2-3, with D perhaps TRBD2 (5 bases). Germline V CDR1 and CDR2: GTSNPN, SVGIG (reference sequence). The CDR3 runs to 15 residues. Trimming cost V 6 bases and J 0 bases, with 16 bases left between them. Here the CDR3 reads CACSLAGASTDTQYF. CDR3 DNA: TGTGCCTGTTCCCTTGCGGGCGCTAGCACAGATACGCAGTATTTT.

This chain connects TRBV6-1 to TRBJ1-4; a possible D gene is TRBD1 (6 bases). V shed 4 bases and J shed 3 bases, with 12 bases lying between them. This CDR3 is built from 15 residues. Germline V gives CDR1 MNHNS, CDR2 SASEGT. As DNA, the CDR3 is TGTGCCAGCAGTGCGATGACAGGAGCTAATGAAAAACTGTTTTTT. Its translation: CASSAMTGANEKLFF.

In DNA, the CDR3 is TGTGCCAGCAGCCCTATCCTAGCGGGGTCCTACGAGCAGTACTTC. This sequence encodes CASSPILAGSYEQYF. The rearrangement links TRBV27 to TRBJ2-7; 9 nucleotides agree with TRBD2. This CDR3 has 15 amino acids. The V segment lost 6 bases and the J segment 1 base; nucleotides outside the gene matches: 7. CDR1 MNHEY and CDR2 SMNVEV come from the germline V gene (reference sequence).

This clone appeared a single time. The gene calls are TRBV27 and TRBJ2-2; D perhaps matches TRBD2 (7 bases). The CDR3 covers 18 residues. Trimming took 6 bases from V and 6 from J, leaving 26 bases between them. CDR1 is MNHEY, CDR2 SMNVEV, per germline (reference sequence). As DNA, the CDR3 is TGTGCCAGCAGCCCGGCGCCAGGGTACAGGGAGGGCCCCGGGGAGCTGTTTTTT. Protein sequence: CASSPAPGYREGPGELFF.

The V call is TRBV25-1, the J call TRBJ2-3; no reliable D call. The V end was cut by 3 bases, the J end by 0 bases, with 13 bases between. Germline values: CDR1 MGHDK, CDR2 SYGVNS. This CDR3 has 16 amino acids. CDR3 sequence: CASSESTVSSTDTQYF. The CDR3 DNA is TGTGCCAGCAGTGAGAGCACAGTATCTAGCACAGATACGCAGTATTTT.

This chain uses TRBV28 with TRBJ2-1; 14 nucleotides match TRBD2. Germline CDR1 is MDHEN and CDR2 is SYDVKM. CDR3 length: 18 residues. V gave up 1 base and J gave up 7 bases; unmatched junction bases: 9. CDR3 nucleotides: TGTGCCAGCAGTTTATCCGCCGGCCGACTAGCGGGAGGGAATGAGCAGTTCTTC. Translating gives CASSLSAGRLAGGNEQFF. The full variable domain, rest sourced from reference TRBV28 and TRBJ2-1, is DVKVTQSSRYLVKRTGEKVFLECVQDMDHENMFWYRQDPGLGLRLIYFSYDVKMKEKGDIPEGYSVSREKKERFSLILESASTNQTSMYLCASSLSAGRLAGGNEQFFGPGTRLTVL.

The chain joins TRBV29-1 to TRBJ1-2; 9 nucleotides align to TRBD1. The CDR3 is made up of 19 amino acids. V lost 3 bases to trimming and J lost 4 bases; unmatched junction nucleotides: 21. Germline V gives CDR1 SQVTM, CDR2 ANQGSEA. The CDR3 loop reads CSVEASGSHRGRSPYGYTF. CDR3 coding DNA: TGCAGCGTTGAGGCCTCCGGGTCCCACAGGGGGCGCTCCCCCTATGGCTACACCTTC.

The CDR3 DNA sequence: TGTGCCAGTAGTATGGGGACAGGGAGATCCTACGAGCAGTACTTC. It encodes CASSMGTGRSYEQYF. V usage is TRBV19 and J usage is TRBJ2-7, with 9 nucleotides matching TRBD1. CDR1 and CDR2 from the germline V gene are LNHDA and SQIVND (reference sequence). J gave up 1 base and V 3 bases, and 4 bases lay outside the gene matches. The length of the CDR3 is 15 residues.

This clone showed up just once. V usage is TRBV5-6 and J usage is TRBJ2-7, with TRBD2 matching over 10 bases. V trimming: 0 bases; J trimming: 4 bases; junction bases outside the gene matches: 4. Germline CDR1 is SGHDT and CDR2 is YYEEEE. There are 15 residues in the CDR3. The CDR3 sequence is CASSLALAGVYEQYF. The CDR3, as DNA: TGTGCCAGCAGCTTGGCCCTAGCGGGAGTTTACGAGCAGTACTTC.

The CDR3, as DNA: TGCAGCGTTGAAGATGGTGGGAGGGCCGATGGAAATGAGCAGTTCTTC. Translation: CSVEDGGRADGNEQFF. The chain recombines TRBV29-1 with TRBJ2-1, with 7 bases that match TRBD2. Trimming removed 0 bases from V and 7 bases from J; junction bases left unmatched: 12. The CDR3 contains 16 residues. Germline-derived CDR1 and CDR2 are SQVTM and ANQGSEA.

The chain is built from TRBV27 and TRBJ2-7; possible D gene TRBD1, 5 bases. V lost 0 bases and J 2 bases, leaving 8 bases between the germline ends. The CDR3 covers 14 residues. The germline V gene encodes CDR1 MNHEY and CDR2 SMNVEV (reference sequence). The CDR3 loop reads CASSLSRVAYEQYF. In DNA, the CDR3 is TGTGCCAGCAGTTTATCCAGGGTCGCCTACGAGCAGTACTTC.

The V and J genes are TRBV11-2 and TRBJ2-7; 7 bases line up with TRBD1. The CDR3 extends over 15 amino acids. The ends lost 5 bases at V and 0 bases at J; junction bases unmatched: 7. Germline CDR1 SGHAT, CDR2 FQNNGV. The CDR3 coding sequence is TGTGCCAGCAGCCAAGGGGGCGGAAGCTCCTACGAGCAGTACTTC. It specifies CASSQGGGSSYEQYF.

In DNA, the CDR3 is TGTGCCAGCAGTCTTGGGACAGGGGTGGCCTACGAGCAGTACTTC. Translated: CASSLGTGVAYEQYF. This sequence joins TRBV27 and TRBJ2-7, with 10 bases that match TRBD1. There are 15 residues in the CDR3. V lost 5 bases and J lost 2; bases outside the gene matches: 6. Germline V gives CDR1 MNHEY, CDR2 SMNVEV (reference sequence).

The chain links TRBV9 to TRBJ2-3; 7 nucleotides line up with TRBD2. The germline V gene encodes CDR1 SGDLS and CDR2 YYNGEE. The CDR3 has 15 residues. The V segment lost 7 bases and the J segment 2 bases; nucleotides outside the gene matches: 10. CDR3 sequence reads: CASSPGTIFTDTQYF. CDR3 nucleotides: TGTGCCAGCTCCCCCGGGACTATCTTCACAGATACGCAGTATTTT.

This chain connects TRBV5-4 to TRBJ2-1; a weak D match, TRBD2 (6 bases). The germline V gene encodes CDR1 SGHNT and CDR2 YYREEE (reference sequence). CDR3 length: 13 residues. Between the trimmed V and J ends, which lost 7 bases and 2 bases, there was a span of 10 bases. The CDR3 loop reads CASGGGTYNEQFF. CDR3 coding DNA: TGTGCCAGCGGCGGAGGGACCTACAATGAGCAGTTCTTC.